This is a list of T cell receptor beta chains from one sample in a study of response to subunit inactivated influenza vaccine. TCRdb used MiXCR to reprocess the RT-PCR reads, holding one entry per CDR3 protein. The sample contains a few hundred thousand distinct CDR3 sequences, roughly 10% of which appear only once. These same records also appear under a second study, on T cells expressing NK-cell markers.

The sample in question was PBMCs from blood, obtained on the day of vaccination. The receptors shown here come from a man in his forties or fifties who received an inactivated influenza vaccine. Both conserved end residues are part of each CDR3. D genes are given only for firm matches. Size values are once, few and many counts, or a class for expanded clones, and some rows have none.

>TRBV5-1|TRBD1|NA|TRBJ1-6
TGCGCCAGCAGTCTCGAGGGGGCGGATAATTCACCCCTCCACTTT
CASSLEGADNSPLHF
>TRBV9|TRBD1|few|TRBJ2-1
TGTGCCAGCAGCGTAGAGGGACAGGGGCGTGAGCAGTTCTTC
CASSVEGQGREQFF
>TRBV30|NA|many|TRBJ1-2
TGTGCCTGGAGTGTACAACAGCACTATGGCTACACCTTC
CAWSVQQHYGYTF
>TRBV20-1|NA|few|TRBJ2-2
TGCAGTGCTAGGCGGAGGGGGCGCTCCGGGGAGCTGTTTTTT
CSARRRGRSGELFF
>TRBV5-1|TRBD1|NA|TRBJ2-2
TGCGCCAGCAACGGACAGGGGGCCGGCACCGGGGAGCTGTTTTTT
CASNGQGAGTGELFF
>TRBV28|NA|few|TRBJ2-7
TGTGCCAGCAGGCGGTCACAGGGTTACGAGCAGTACTTC
CASRRSQGYEQYF
>TRBV6-1|NA|many|TRBJ1-1
TGTGCCAGCAGTGAACCCCGTACTGAAGCTTTCTTT
CASSEPRTEAFF
>TRBV5-1|TRBD1|many|TRBJ2-5
TGCGCCAGCAGCCCGAAGGACAGGAGAGAACAAGAGACCCAGTACTTC
CASSPKDRREQETQYF
>TRBV6-1|NA|few|TRBJ1-2
TGTGAATCATCGGAGGGCTTGAACTATGGCTACACCTTC
CESSEGLNYGYTF
>TRBV20-1|NA|few|TRBJ1-1
TGCAGTGTACGGGGGAGAAGTATGAACACTGAAGCTTTCTTT
CSVRGRSMNTEAFF
>TRBV6-1|NA|NA|TRBJ2-7
TGTGCCAGCAGCCTACGGGACGGTTTTTACGAGCAGTACTTC
CASSLRDGFYEQYF
>TRBV12-3/TRBV12-4|NA|few|TRBJ1-5
TGTGCCAGCAGTCCGTCCTTCAATCAGCCCCAGCATTTT
CASSPSFNQPQHF
>TRBV4-1|TRBD2|few|TRBJ2-1
TGCGCCAGCAGCCAACCCCGACTAGCGAGTTACAATGAGCAGTTCTTC
CASSQPRLASYNEQFF
>TRBV5-8|NA|NA|TRBJ2-2
TGTGCCAGCAGCTTAAGAGGACTCCCCACCGGGGAGCTGTTTTTT
CASSLRGLPTGELFF
>TRBV10-3|NA|few|TRBJ2-7
TGTGCCATCAGTGAGTCCCTCGAGAGCCGGCAGTACTTC
CAISESLESRQYF
>TRBV15|NA|many|TRBJ2-4
TGTGCCACCAGTATATTGTCGAGCATTCAGTACTTC
CATSILSSIQYF
>TRBV3-1|NA|few|TRBJ1-1
TGTGCCAGCGGCCAGGGCTTCCTGGCAACTGAAGCTTTCTTT
CASGQGFLATEAFF
>TRBV5-1|TRBD1|NA|TRBJ2-7
TGCGCCAGCAGCGGGACAGGAGGCGGCGACGAGCAGTACTTC
CASSGTGGGDEQYF
>TRBV24-1|TRBD2|many|TRBJ2-3
TGTGCCACCACTCAAGGCGGGAGAAGCACAGATACGCAGTATTTT
CATTQGGRSTDTQYF
>TRBV20-1|TRBD1|once|TRBJ2-7
TGCAGTGCTAGAGATTTGGGACAGGGGACTGGCGAGCAGTACTTC
CSARDLGQGTGEQYF
>TRBV6-1|TRBD1|NA|TRBJ1-1
TGTGCCAGCAGTCGGGACAGGGCTAAGAACACTGAAGCTTTCTTT
CASSRDRAKNTEAFF
>TRBV12-3/TRBV12-4|TRBD1|many|TRBJ2-2
TGTGCCAGCAGACTGGGACAGGACACCGGGGAGCTGTTTTTT
CASRLGQDTGELFF
>TRBV6-5|TRBD1|few|TRBJ1-1
TGTGCCAGCAGTTACTCGCGCGGGACAGGGCACACTGAAGCTTTCTTT
CASSYSRGTGHTEAFF
>TRBV4-3|NA|many|TRBJ1-2
TGCGCCAGCAGCCGCTCAAGGGGGGGCAGTGACTATGGCTACACCTTC
CASSRSRGGSDYGYTF
>TRBV7-8|NA|few|TRBJ2-1
TGTGCCAGCAGCTTAACCGGGAACGCGGGGAATGAGCAGTTCTTC
CASSLTGNAGNEQFF
>TRBV14|NA|NA|TRBJ2-7
TGTGCCAGCAGCCAGCAATACGCCGGGGAGCAGTACTTC
CASSQQYAGEQYF
>TRBV7-2|NA|NA|TRBJ2-3
TGTGCCAGCATTAAATCGGGTCTAGCAAAAGATACGCAGTATTTT
CASIKSGLAKDTQYF
>TRBV12-3/TRBV12-4|NA|few|TRBJ2-3
TGTGCCAGCAGGTTACCGGGAGTGGGTACAGATACGCAGTATTTT
CASRLPGVGTDTQYF
>TRBV29-1|TRBD2|NA|TRBJ2-3
TGCAGCTGTTTTGGACTAGGCCTCACAGATACGCAGTATTTT
CSCFGLGLTDTQYF
>TRBV2|NA|NA|TRBJ2-7
TGTGCCAGCAGTGAAGGGATGGAGGCCTACGAGCAGTACTTC
CASSEGMEAYEQYF
>TRBV5-1|NA|few|TRBJ2-1
TGCGCCAGCAGTTTTACCGGCTACAATGAGCAGTTCTTC
CASSFTGYNEQFF
>TRBV7-2|NA|few|TRBJ2-3
TGTGCCAGCAGCTTAGCGGCCGTCACAGATACGCAGTATTTT
CASSLAAVTDTQYF
>TRBV10-3|TRBD2|NA|TRBJ2-3
TGTGCCATCAGTGAGGGACTAGCTGTCGATACGCAGTATTTT
CAISEGLAVDTQYF
>TRBV7-2|NA|NA|TRBJ2-3
TGTGCCAGCAGCTTAGTGGGTGCCTATAGCACAGATACGCAGTATTTT
CASSLVGAYSTDTQYF
>TRBV29-1|NA|few|TRBJ2-1
TGCAGCGTTGTGCGCTCCTACAATGAGCAGTTCTTC
CSVVRSYNEQFF